This passage covers 2 T cell receptor beta chains from one sample sequenced in a study of T-cell memory formation after mild COVID-19. In TCRdb, the 5' RACE reads were re-called with MiXCR into one record per CDR3 protein. The table lists roughly 110,000 distinct CDR3 sequences, around 12% of them singletons. Sequenced sample: PBMCs or a T cell subset sorted from them (not recorded which). All receptors come from an adult woman who had mild COVID-19 (a few samples of this study predate the infection). Cell type and time point are not known.

The chain couples TRBV11-3 to TRBJ2-2, with D perhaps matching TRBD1 or TRBD2 (5 bases each). V was pared by 4 bases and J by 6 bases, with 15 bases between. Per the germline V gene, CDR1 is SGHNT and CDR2 is YENEEA. The length of the CDR3 is 15 residues. CDR3 amino acids: CASSSVGPWAGELFF. The CDR3 nucleotides are TGTGCCAGCAGCTCCGTGGGACCCTGGGCCGGGGAGCTGTTTTTT.

The chain employs TRBV19 and TRBJ1-2; D unclear. The germline V gene has CDR1 LNHDA and CDR2 SQIVND (reference sequence). V was pared by 3 bases and J by 0 bases, with 14 bases between. The CDR3 totals 16 residues. This CDR3 is CASSMPASGSNYGYTF. CDR3 in DNA: TGTGCCAGTAGTATGCCCGCGTCCGGATCTAACTATGGCTACACCTTC.